These 31 T cell receptor beta chains share one sample of origin, sequenced in a study of blood T cell repertoires in COVID-19. The table came from immunoSEQ multiplex PCR; TCRdb's copy has only in-frame clones and leaves some out. The sample lists 300,000 to 350,000 clones, 87% occurring once. The sequenced sample consisted of PBMCs or T cells enriched from blood (not recorded which). The receptors shown here come from a woman in her 30s who had recovered from COVID-19.

This clone was observed a single time. The genes are TRBV11-2 and TRBJ2-3; 8 bases align to TRBD2. The CDR3 sequence is 16 residues long. Trimming at V came to 5 bases and at J to 0 bases, leaving 7 bases not matched to a gene. Germline CDR1 is SGHAT and CDR2 is FQNNGV. The CDR3 here is CASSPGAGGSTDTQYF. CDR3 bases: TGTGCCAGCAGCCCCGGGGCGGGGGGCAGCACAGATACGCAGTATTTT. Based on the CDR3 plus reference TRBV11-2 and TRBJ2-3, the full variable domain is EAGVAQSPRYKIIEKRQSVAFWCNPISGHATLYWYQQILGQGPKLLIQFQNNGVVDDSQLPKDRFSAERLKGVDSTLKIQPAKLEDSAVYLCASSPGAGGSTDTQYFGPGTRLTVL.

This chain connects TRBV18 to TRBJ2-7, with 9 bases aligning to TRBD2. The CDR3 is made up of 13 amino acids. The germline V gene has CDR1 KGHSH and CDR2 LQKENI. V lost 6 bases to trimming and J lost 7 bases; unmatched junction nucleotides: 7. The CDR3 bases are TGTGCCAGCTCGGCGGGACTAGCTGGTGAGCAGTACTTC. Amino acids: CASSAGLAGEQYF.

This clone has a single count. This rearrangement joins TRBV10-3 to TRBJ2-3; the D gene is possibly TRBD2 (5 bases). The CDR3 consists of 14 residues. The germline CDR1 and CDR2 sequences are ENHRY and SYGVKD. Trimming took 2 bases from V and 3 from J, leaving 9 bases between them. The CDR3, as DNA: TGTGCCATCAGTGAGCGAACGGGGACAGATACGCAGTATTTT. Translation: CAISERTGTDTQYF.

The chain couples TRBV10-2 to TRBJ2-3, with D hard to call. Trimming removed 6 bases from V and 0 bases from J, with 10 bases in between. The CDR3 is 14 residues long. Germline V CDR1 and CDR2: WSHSY, SAAADI. The CDR3 nucleotides are TGCGCCAGCAGCCAACCAGGTAGCACAGATACGCAGTATTTT. Its translation is CASSQPGSTDTQYF.

This chain uses TRBV15 with TRBJ1-2; maybe TRBD1 (6 bases). This CDR3 has 14 residues. With 5 bases removed from V and 2 bases from J, the gap between germline ends came to 12 bases. CDR1 is LNHNV, CDR2 YYDKDF, per germline (reference sequence). CDR3: CATSPERGNYGYTF. Here the CDR3 DNA reads TGTGCCACCAGCCCAGAAAGGGGGAACTATGGCTACACCTTC.

This rearrangement joins TRBV29-1 to TRBJ2-1, with D perhaps TRBD1 (6 bases). Trimming took 6 bases from V and 0 from J, leaving 12 bases between them. CDR1 is SQVTM and CDR2 is ANQGSEA in the germline V gene. CDR3 length equals 14 residues. The CDR3 protein is CSVTTGSSYNEQFF. The CDR3 DNA is TGCAGCGTGACTACAGGGAGCTCCTACAATGAGCAGTTCTTC.

The genes are TRBV9 and TRBJ2-7; no clear D gene. The CDR3 is 15 residues long. Germline CDR1 SGDLS, CDR2 YYNGEE. Deletions cut 0 bases from V and 4 bases from J, with 14 bases between. This CDR3 reads CASSVGVSPGYEQYF. CDR3 DNA sequence: TGTGCCAGCAGCGTAGGAGTCAGCCCCGGGTACGAGCAGTACTTC.

The V gene is TRBV25-1, the J gene TRBJ2-2; D is perhaps TRBD1 (6 bases). The CDR3 runs 15 residues. V lost 5 bases, J lost 6 bases, and 16 bases lay in between. Germline lookup yields CDR1 MGHDK and CDR2 SYGVNS. The CDR3 bases are TGTGCCAGCAGTAACCAGGGGCCCCCAGCCGGGGAGCTGTTTTTT. This gives the protein CASSNQGPPAGELFF.

This chain joins TRBV27 and TRBJ1-1; the D gene is possibly TRBD1 (5 bases). This CDR3 spans 13 amino acids. Trimming left V 3 bases short and J 1 base short, with 6 bases between. Germline CDR1 MNHEY, CDR2 SMNVEV (reference sequence). The CDR3 loop is CASSLQGNTEAFF. CDR3 sequence (DNA): TGTGCCAGCAGTTTGCAGGGGAACACTGAAGCTTTCTTT.

V and J are TRBV4-1 and TRBJ2-5, with 16 nucleotides matching TRBD2. The CDR3 contains 16 residues. The germline V gene has CDR1 MGHRA and CDR2 YSYEKL. Losses at the gene ends were 3 bases for V and 4 bases for J; bases not matched to a gene: 2. The CDR3 coding sequence is TGCGCCAGCAGCCAGGGACTAGCGGGGGGGCGAGAGACCCAGTACTTC. Protein sequence: CASSQGLAGGRETQYF.

The chain has TRBV5-1 and TRBJ2-2, with D possibly matching TRBD1 (6 bases). CDR3 size: 14 residues. V shed 5 bases and J shed 3 bases, with 11 bases lying between them. In germline, CDR1 is SGHRS, CDR2 YFSETQ. The CDR3, as DNA: TGCGCCAGCAGGGGGGACACGCACACCGGGGAGCTGTTTTTT. Protein: CASRGDTHTGELFF.

This chain uses TRBV2 with TRBJ2-1, with 7 bases matching TRBD1. This CDR3 contains 13 residues. V was pared by 5 bases and J by 4 bases, with 2 bases of the junction left unmatched. Germline CDR1 reads SNHLY; CDR2 reads FYNNEI. In nucleotides, the CDR3 is TGTGCCAGCAGTAGGGACAGTTACAATGAGCAGTTCTTC. This encodes CASSRDSYNEQFF.

The V and J genes are TRBV20-1 and TRBJ2-1; D possibly corresponds to TRBD2 (6 bases). The germline V and J ends were trimmed by 3 bases and 6 bases, with 6 bases remaining between them. In germline, CDR1 is DFQATT, CDR2 SNEGSKA (reference sequence). This CDR3 has 11 amino acids. CDR3 DNA sequence: TGCAGTGCTAGGGGGGGCAATGAGCAGTTCTTC. Translating it yields CSARGGNEQFF.

CDR3 sequence reads: CASSLRAEAFF. CDR3 DNA sequence: TGTGCCAGCAGCTTAAGAGCTGAAGCTTTCTTT. The chain links TRBV11-2 to TRBJ1-1; D is ambiguous. CDR3 size: 11 residues. Germline loops: CDR1 SGHAT, CDR2 FQNNGV. The V end was cut by 2 bases, the J end by 6 bases, with 4 bases between.

This clone was observed a single time. The chain links TRBV6-4 to TRBJ2-3, with 10 bases fitting TRBD2. Per germline, CDR1 MRHNA and CDR2 SNTAGT. With 4 bases clipped from V and 3 bases from J, the junction kept 4 bases outside the gene matches. The CDR3 loop spans 15 amino acids. DNA of the CDR3: TGTGCCAGCAGTGGTAGCGGGGGGTCGACAGATACGCAGTATTTT. Residues: CASSGSGGSTDTQYF.

Worth noting for this clone: In the same sample, other DNA sequences code for this CDR3. The V and J genes are TRBV5-1 and TRBJ1-4; TRBD1 aligns across 7 bases. Germline CDR1 reads SGHRS; CDR2 reads YFSETQ. The CDR3 spans 14 residues. Unmatched junction bases numbered 1, after V lost 0 bases and J lost 5 bases. Here the CDR3 reads CASSLGGQNEKLFF. CDR3 sequence (DNA): TGCGCCAGCAGCTTGGGGGGACAGAATGAAAAACTGTTTTTT. The whole variable domain, filled in from reference TRBV5-1 and TRBJ1-4, reads KAGVTQTPRYLIKTRGQQVTLSCSPISGHRSVSWYQQTPGQGLQFLFEYFSETQRNKGNFPGRFSGRQFSNSRSEMNVSTLELGDSALYLCASSLGGQNEKLFFGSGTQLSVL.

The table lists this clone with a few counts. The rearrangement links TRBV9 to TRBJ1-2, with D tentatively TRBD1 (5 bases). Germline assignment: CDR1 SGDLS and CDR2 YYNGEE. The CDR3 runs to 13 residues. The V end was cut by 0 bases, the J end by 4 bases, with 7 bases between. Here the CDR3 reads CASSVDQGYGYTF. The CDR3 bases are TGTGCCAGCAGCGTAGATCAGGGCTATGGCTACACCTTC.

Turning to this clone: The same CDR3 also results from other DNA sequences found in this sample. This chain links TRBV5-6 with TRBJ2-7; 9 nucleotides align to TRBD1. The germline CDR1 and CDR2 sequences are SGHDT and YYEEEE. The V and J ends lost 0 bases and 3 bases, in that order; junction bases with no gene match: 4. This CDR3 region has 15 residues. Here the CDR3 DNA reads TGTGCCAGCAGCTTGGAGGGGACAGGGAGCTACGAGCAGTACTTC. Its protein product is CASSLEGTGSYEQYF.

V usage is TRBV7-2 and J usage is TRBJ1-4; 8 bases line up with TRBD1. The CDR3 runs 15 residues. The V and J ends lost 1 base and 8 bases, in that order; junction bases with no gene match: 6. Germline V gene data show CDR1 as SGHTA and CDR2 as FQGNSA. This chain's CDR3 is CASSLDGQGREKLFF. CDR3 DNA: TGTGCCAGCAGCTTAGATGGACAGGGAAGGGAAAAACTGTTTTTT.

The rearrangement links TRBV2 to TRBJ1-6; 7 bases map to TRBD1. Trimming removed 7 bases from V and 4 bases from J; junction bases left unmatched: 10. Germline-derived CDR1 and CDR2 are SNHLY and FYNNEI. The CDR3 runs to 16 residues. The CDR3 DNA follows: TGTGCCAGCAAACTCACAGGGGAGTCGTATAATTCACCCCTCCACTTT. It yields the protein CASKLTGESYNSPLHF.

The chain joins TRBV13 to TRBJ1-3, with D possibly TRBD1 on 5 matching bases. Germline-derived CDR1 and CDR2 are PRHDT and FYEKMQ (reference sequence). Between the trimmed V and J ends, which lost 0 bases and 3 bases, there was a span of 12 bases. This CDR3 is 16 amino acids long. The CDR3 bases are TGTGCCAGCAGCTTAGGTCGGGGGTTCTTTGGAAACACCATATATTTT. Residues: CASSLGRGFFGNTIYF.

This clone was seen a single time. V is TRBV9 and J is TRBJ1-3, with D perhaps matching TRBD1 (6 bases). V was pared by 7 bases and J by 4 bases, with 18 bases between. CDR3 length: 15 residues. Looked up from germline, CDR1 is SGDLS and CDR2 is YYNGEE. The CDR3 DNA sequence: TGTGCCAGCCGCGGCGGGGGGGGCGACGGAAACACCATATATTTT. Translating gives CASRGGGGDGNTIYF.

Here the CDR3 DNA reads TGTGCCACCAGTGACCCTGGACAGGGCACCTACAATGAGCAGTTCTTC. It is translated as CATSDPGQGTYNEQFF. The chain carries TRBV24-1 and TRBJ2-1; 8 nucleotides match TRBD1. The J segment lost 2 bases and the V segment lost 4 bases, leaving 6 bases of the junction unmatched. CDR1 KGHDR and CDR2 SFDVKD come from the germline V gene. CDR3 length: 16 amino acids.

The J gene is TRBJ1-5, the V gene TRBV28; D is unresolved. The CDR3 is 15 amino acids. Germline V CDR1 and CDR2: MDHEN, SYDVKM. Trimming removed 3 bases from V and 0 bases from J, with 9 bases in between. The CDR3 nucleotides are TGTGCCAGCAGTTTGTCCTCGTATAGCAATCAGCCCCAGCATTTT. This sequence encodes CASSLSSYSNQPQHF.

The genes are TRBV5-4 and TRBJ2-2; TRBD2 is a possible D gene (5 bases). V was shortened by 1 base and J by 4 bases, with 11 bases between the two germline ends. This CDR3 is 15 amino acids long. Per the germline V gene, CDR1 is SGHNT and CDR2 is YYREEE (reference sequence). The CDR3 is CASSLFGVTTGELFF. Here the CDR3 DNA reads TGTGCCAGCAGCTTGTTCGGGGTTACCACCGGGGAGCTGTTTTTT. Looking up the rest from reference TRBV5-4 and TRBJ2-2 gives the full variable domain: ETGVTQSPTHLIKTRGQQVTLRCSSQSGHNTVSWYQQALGQGPQFIFQYYREEENGRGNFPPRFSGLQFPNYSSELNVNALELDDSALYLCASSLFGVTTGELFFGEGSRLTVL.

The chain employs TRBV5-1 and TRBJ2-5; D is perhaps TRBD1 (6 bases). Between the trimmed V and J ends, which lost 2 bases and 1 base, there was a span of 9 bases. Per germline, CDR1 SGHRS and CDR2 YFSETQ. The CDR3 runs 14 residues. The CDR3 DNA reads as TGCGCCAGCAGCTTTGGACAGCCCCAAGAGACCCAGTACTTC. This translates into CASSFGQPQETQYF.

The rearrangement uses TRBV19 and TRBJ2-3; D is possibly TRBD2 (5 bases). The CDR3 contains 15 residues. Trimming left V 7 bases short and J 4 bases short, with 18 bases between. Germline loops: CDR1 LNHDA, CDR2 SQIVND (reference sequence). In nucleotides, the CDR3 is TGTGCCAGTACCAAGACTACGGCCTCACCAGATACGCAGTATTTT. It yields the protein CASTKTTASPDTQYF.

The gene calls are TRBV30 and TRBJ2-5; 9 nucleotides match TRBD2. There are 15 residues in the CDR3. Germline V gene sequence: CDR1 GTSNPN, CDR2 SVGIG (reference sequence). Trimming cost V 2 bases and J 4 bases; bases outside gene matches: 8. The CDR3 DNA reads TGTGCCTGGAGTTGGGCGGGGGGGCGAGGAGAGACCCAGTACTTC. As protein: CAWSWAGGRGETQYF.

This chain uses TRBV10-1 with TRBJ2-1; possible D gene TRBD2, 7 bases. The V end was cut by 6 bases, the J end by 6 bases, with 12 bases between. The germline V gene encodes CDR1 WNHNN and CDR2 SYGVQD (reference sequence). The CDR3 covers 13 residues. Here the CDR3 reads CASSPRGGNEQFF. The CDR3 DNA sequence: TGCGCCAGCAGCCCTAGGGGGGGCAATGAGCAGTTCTTC.

The chain couples TRBV27 to TRBJ2-5, with TRBD1 matching 7 bases. CDR1 MNHEY and CDR2 SMNVEV come from the germline V gene (reference sequence). The length of the CDR3 is 14 residues. Germline trimming cut 3 bases from V and 4 bases from J; bases unmatched to any gene: 5. CDR3 region: CASSLSGTAETQYF. CDR3 nucleotide sequence: TGTGCCAGCAGTTTGTCCGGGACAGCAGAGACCCAGTACTTC.

This rearrangement joins TRBV19 to TRBJ1-1, with a possible D match to TRBD1 (6 bases). The V end lost 7 bases, the J end lost 10 bases, and 22 bases lay between the germline ends. The CDR3 contains 14 residues. Germline-derived CDR1 and CDR2 are LNHDA and SQIVND (reference sequence). Here the CDR3 DNA reads TGTGCCAGTACCGAGGGGGTAACCTCCAGTGGAGCTTTCTTT. Its protein is CASTEGVTSSGAFF.